Listed below are T cell receptor beta chains from one sample, sequenced in a study of T cell repertoires in cytomegalovirus infection. Each CDR3 protein gets one entry after TCRdb re-called the reads with MiXCR. The data show about 890,000 distinct CDR3 sequences, roughly 30% seen once. The antigens these receptors bind are not known. The specimen comprised cultured CD8+ T cells from PBMCs, sampled from culture after CMV antigen stimulation. Source of these receptors: a human donor in good health (CMV status not recorded). Some clones in this sample may be carry-over from other donors' samples. Each CDR3 is given with its conserved first and last residue. A D gene is named only where the DNA matches it firmly.

d_gene | j_gene | v_gene | CDR3aa
TRBD2 | TRBJ2-3 | TRBV27 | CASRTSGGASDTQYF
. | TRBJ2-1 | TRBV7-9 | CASTSKSEQFF
. | TRBJ2-1 | TRBV24-1 | CATSDLRGAMNEQFF
TRBD1 | TRBJ2-2 | TRBV4-1 | CASSQESRGPRGPTGELFF
. | TRBJ2-5 | TRBV25-1 | CASSDPSRSSKETQYF
TRBD1 | TRBJ2-7 | TRBV6-1 | CASSHGQGTYEQYF
TRBD2 | TRBJ2-1 | TRBV4-1 | CASSKTSGGTPWEEQFF
. | TRBJ1-2 | TRBV7-9 | CASNHNRFVGYTF
TRBD1 | TRBJ1-2 | TRBV6-2/TRBV6-3 | CASSNYRTGNYGYTF
. | TRBJ2-3 | TRBV7-9 | CASSPWEGVVVTQEYF
. | TRBJ1-4 | TRBV12-3/TRBV12-4 | CASTQGTRFEKLFF
TRBD2 | TRBJ2-3 | TRBV7-8 | CASSHYVGTSGPTDTQYF
. | TRBJ2-1 | TRBV6-2/TRBV6-3 | CASSYRTEVFRRYNEQFF
. | TRBJ1-4 | TRBV2 | CASTGRGPRLFF
TRBD1 | TRBJ2-2 | TRBV7-2 | CASSLGGYRGSGELFF
. | TRBJ1-2 | TRBV12-3/TRBV12-4 | CASSPPGRKFHGYTF
. | TRBJ1-1 | TRBV7-6 | CASSPQGFETEAFF
. | TRBJ2-6 | TRBV5-4 | CASSLTVRRGANVLTF
. | TRBJ2-5 | TRBV4-1 | CASSQVVGQETQYF
TRBD1 | TRBJ1-4 | TRBV7-2 | CASSLGPTGGGEKLFF
TRBD2 | TRBJ2-5 | TRBV7-9 | CASSPTAGLAGGYQETQYF
TRBD1 | TRBJ2-1 | TRBV12-3/TRBV12-4 | CASRYRDRGRDEQFF
. | TRBJ2-3 | TRBV20-1 | CSARDRPYHDTQYF
. | TRBJ1-5 | TRBV7-4 | CASSLAFRQGSDQPQHF
. | TRBJ2-1 | TRBV7-7 | CASSKGLDYNEQFF
. | TRBJ2-1 | TRBV4-3 | CASSQEGRDNEQFF
. | TRBJ2-2 | TRBV7-9 | CASSSHPLFRFGELFF
TRBD2 | TRBJ2-3 | TRBV10-2 | CASRERGGDADTQYF
. | TRBJ1-3 | TRBV7-8 | CASSLAGVPLGVSGNTIYF
. | TRBJ2-6 | TRBV6-6 | CASSYPSSGANVLTF
. | TRBJ2-7 | TRBV12-3/TRBV12-4 | CASSLAGTVSTEQYF
. | TRBJ1-2 | TRBV7-3 | CASSDGTGGYGYTF
TRBD1 | TRBJ2-7 | TRBV7-6 | CASSLGYRDSSYEQYF
. | TRBJ2-7 | TRBV7-8 | CASSLGRTRVYEQYF
TRBD1 | TRBJ1-1 | TRBV12-5 | CASGAGTGGVANTEAFF
TRBD2 | TRBJ2-1 | TRBV6-1 | CASRNPGLAGVVSYNEQFF
. | TRBJ1-5 | TRBV27 | CACRSGAGSNQPQHF
. | TRBJ1-1 | TRBV6-5 | CASSQQDATLGTEAFF
. | TRBJ2-2 | TRBV4-2 | CASSQEASLGGELFF
. | TRBJ1-3 | TRBV7-6 | CASSLLGPNSGNTIYF
. | TRBJ1-5 | TRBV7-2 | CASSLRGGSNQPQHF
TRBD1 | TRBJ2-1 | TRBV7-6 | CASSPTRQGHSYNEQFF
. | TRBJ2-7 | TRBV27 | CASSLRTSREQYF
TRBD2 | TRBJ2-1 | TRBV12-3/TRBV12-4 | CANSPPGLAGYNEQFF
TRBD1 | TRBJ1-6 | TRBV7-6 | CASSSDRGRDSPLHF
. | TRBJ2-3 | TRBV7-8 | CASSFYGAYRKLKTDTQYF
. | TRBJ1-1 | TRBV5-4 | CASSLGVISTEAFF
. | TRBJ2-1 | TRBV12-3/TRBV12-4 | CASSPSGHINEQFF
. | TRBJ2-7 | TRBV12-3/TRBV12-4 | CASSWTRSSLHEQYF
TRBD1 | TRBJ2-2 | TRBV20-1 | CSARTNRGADSTGELFF
. | TRBJ1-5 | TRBV6-1 | CASSDLQVGVDQPQHF
. | TRBJ1-1 | TRBV7-9 | CASSLREGPEAFF
. | TRBJ2-2 | TRBV7-6 | CASSVREGANTGELFF
. | TRBJ2-7 | TRBV29-1 | CSVELWGSYEQYF
. | TRBJ2-7 | TRBV6-6 | CASSFGRPDSYEQYF